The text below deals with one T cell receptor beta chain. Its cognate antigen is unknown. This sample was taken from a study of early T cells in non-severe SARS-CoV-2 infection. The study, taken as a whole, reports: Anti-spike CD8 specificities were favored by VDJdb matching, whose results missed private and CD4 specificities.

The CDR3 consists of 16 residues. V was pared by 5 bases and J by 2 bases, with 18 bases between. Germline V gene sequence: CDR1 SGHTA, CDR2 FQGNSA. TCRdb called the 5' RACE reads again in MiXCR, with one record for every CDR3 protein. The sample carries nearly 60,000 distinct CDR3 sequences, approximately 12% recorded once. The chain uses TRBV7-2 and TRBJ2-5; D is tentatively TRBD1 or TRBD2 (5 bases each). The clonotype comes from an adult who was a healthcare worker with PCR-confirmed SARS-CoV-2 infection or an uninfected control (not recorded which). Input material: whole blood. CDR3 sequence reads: CASSPKGPTIQETQYF. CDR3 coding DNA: TGTGCCAGCAGCCCTAAGGGACCGACCATTCAAGAGACCCAGTACTTC.